The clone carrying this T cell receptor (beta chain) was picked up many times. V was clipped by 4 bases and J by 8 bases, with 9 bases between them. The CDR3 extends over 12 amino acids. CDR1 is MGHRA, CDR2 YSYEKL, per germline. One entry per CDR3 protein, called by TCRdb with MiXCR from the 5' RACE reads. This sample has more than 150,000 distinct CDR3 sequences, with roughly 18% found just once. The data were taken from a study of CD8 T cells in ankylosing spondylitis. The receptor's source is a male donor aged 5-29 years with ankylosing spondylitis or in good health (not recorded which). Sample: blood, either unsorted or a sorted T cell fraction (not recorded which). The V and J genes are TRBV4-1 and TRBJ2-1; tentatively, D is TRBD1 (6 bases). The CDR3: CASSPQGHEQFF. CDR3 bases: TGCGCCAGCAGCCCACAGGGCCATGAGCAGTTCTTC.